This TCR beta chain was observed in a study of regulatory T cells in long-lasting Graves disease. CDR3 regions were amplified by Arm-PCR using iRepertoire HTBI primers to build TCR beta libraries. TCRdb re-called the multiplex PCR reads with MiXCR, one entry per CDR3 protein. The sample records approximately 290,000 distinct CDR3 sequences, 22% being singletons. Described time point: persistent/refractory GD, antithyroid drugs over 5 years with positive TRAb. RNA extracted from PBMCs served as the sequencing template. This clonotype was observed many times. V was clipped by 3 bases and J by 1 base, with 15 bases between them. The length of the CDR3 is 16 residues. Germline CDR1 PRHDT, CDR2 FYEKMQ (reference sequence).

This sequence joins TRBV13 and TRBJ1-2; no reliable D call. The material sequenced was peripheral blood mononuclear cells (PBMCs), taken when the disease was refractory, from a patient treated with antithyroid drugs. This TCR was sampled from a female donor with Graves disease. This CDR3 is CASSLRTRVFNYGYTF. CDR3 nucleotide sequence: TGTGCCAGCAGCTTGCGGACCCGAGTCTTTAACTATGGCTACACCTTC.